Listed below are T cell receptor beta chains from one sample, sequenced in a study of blood T cell repertoires in COVID-19. Generated by immunoSEQ multiplex PCR, the TCRdb table keeps only in-frame clones and is missing some. Of 95,000 to 150,000 clones in the sample, around three quarters are singletons; the top ten hold 15% to 20%. Source material: peripheral blood. The receptor set was obtained from a man in his 60s with active or convalescent COVID-19. Each CDR3 is given with its conserved first and last residue. The D gene is left open where the match is weak. Clone size appears in some rows only: once, few, many, or a class for an expanded clone.

d_gene: TRBD1
j_gene: TRBJ2-5
v_gene: TRBV7-8
len: 14
abundance: -
CDR3aa: CASSHSDRTETQYF
CDR3nt: TGTGCCAGCAGCCATTCGGACAGGACAGAGACCCAGTACTTC

d_gene: -
j_gene: TRBJ1-4
v_gene: TRBV14
len: 14
abundance: -
CDR3aa: CASSQFSTNEKLFF
CDR3nt: TGTGCCAGCAGCCAATTCTCAACTAATGAAAAACTGTTTTTT

d_gene: TRBD1
j_gene: TRBJ2-1
v_gene: TRBV5-1
len: 15
abundance: -
CDR3aa: CASSLGQGNTDEQFF
CDR3nt: TGCGCCAGCAGCTTGGGACAGGGTAATACGGATGAGCAGTTCTTC

d_gene: -
j_gene: TRBJ2-1
v_gene: TRBV4-3
len: 16
abundance: few
CDR3aa: CASSQDPRPDYNEQFF
CDR3nt: TGCGCCAGCAGCCAAGACCCGCGGCCGGATTACAATGAGCAGTTCTTC

d_gene: TRBD1
j_gene: TRBJ1-1
v_gene: TRBV2
len: 14
abundance: once
CDR3aa: CASSESDRVVIAFF
CDR3nt: TGTGCCAGCAGTGAATCGGACAGGGTAGTGATAGCTTTCTTT

d_gene: TRBD1
j_gene: TRBJ1-1
v_gene: TRBV11-2
len: 12
abundance: few
CDR3aa: CASSPQGLEAFF
CDR3nt: TGTGCCAGCAGCCCACAGGGGTTAGAGGCTTTCTTT

d_gene: -
j_gene: TRBJ2-7
v_gene: TRBV27
len: 13
abundance: -
CDR3aa: CASSSRSSYEQYF
CDR3nt: TGTGCCAGCAGTTCTCGGAGCTCCTACGAGCAGTACTTC

d_gene: -
j_gene: TRBJ2-3
v_gene: TRBV4-3
len: 14
abundance: -
CDR3aa: CASSDLSDTDTQYF
CDR3nt: TGCGCCAGCAGCGACCTCAGCGACACAGATACGCAGTATTTT

d_gene: TRBD2
j_gene: TRBJ2-5
v_gene: TRBV18
len: 22
abundance: -
CDR3aa: CASSPITPTGLAGATSRETQYF
CDR3nt: TGTGCCAGCTCACCAATTACCCCGACGGGACTAGCGGGAGCTACGTCAAGGGAGACCCAGTACTTC

d_gene: TRBD1
j_gene: TRBJ1-2
v_gene: TRBV18
len: 15
abundance: -
CDR3aa: CASSPPAGGEGGYTF
CDR3nt: TGTGCCAGCTCACCACCCGCAGGGGGCGAGGGTGGCTACACCTTC

d_gene: TRBD2
j_gene: TRBJ2-2
v_gene: TRBV4-3
len: 17
abundance: -
CDR3aa: CASSQAAGGPGTGELFF
CDR3nt: TGCGCCAGCAGCCAAGCGGCGGGAGGGCCAGGCACCGGGGAGCTGTTTTTT

d_gene: -
j_gene: TRBJ2-2
v_gene: TRBV19
len: 14
abundance: -
CDR3aa: CASTTTWGAGELFF
CDR3nt: TGTGCCAGTACCACCACCTGGGGGGCCGGGGAGCTGTTTTTT

d_gene: TRBD2
j_gene: TRBJ2-7
v_gene: TRBV19
len: 15
abundance: -
CDR3aa: CASSMKSGRAVEQYF
CDR3nt: TGTGCCAGTAGTATGAAAAGCGGGAGGGCTGTCGAGCAGTACTTC